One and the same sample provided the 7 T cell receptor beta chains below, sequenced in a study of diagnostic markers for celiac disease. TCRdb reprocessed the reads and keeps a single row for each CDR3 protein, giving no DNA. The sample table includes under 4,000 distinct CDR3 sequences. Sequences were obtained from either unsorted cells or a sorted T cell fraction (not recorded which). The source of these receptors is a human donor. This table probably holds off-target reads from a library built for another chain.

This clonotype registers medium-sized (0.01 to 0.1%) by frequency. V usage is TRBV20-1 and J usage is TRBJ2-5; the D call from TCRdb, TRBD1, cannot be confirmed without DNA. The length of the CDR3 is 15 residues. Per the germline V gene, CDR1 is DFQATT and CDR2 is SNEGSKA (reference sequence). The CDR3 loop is CSARESGGGGETQYF.

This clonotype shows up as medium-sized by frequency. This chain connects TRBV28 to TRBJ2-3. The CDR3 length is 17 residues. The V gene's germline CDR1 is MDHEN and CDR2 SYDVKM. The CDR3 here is CASSLGPGIYSTDTQYF.

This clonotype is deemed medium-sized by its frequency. CDR3 loop: CASSLRGATEAFF. The genes are TRBV5-6 and TRBJ1-1; with no DNA, the TCRdb D assignment of TRBD1 cannot be verified. The CDR3 length is 13 residues. Germline V gene sequence: CDR1 SGHDT, CDR2 YYEEEE. Complete variable domain (other parts from reference TRBV5-6 and TRBJ1-1): DAGVTQSPTHLIKTRGQQVTLRCSPKSGHDTVSWYQQALGQGPQFIFQYYEEEERQRGNFPDRFSGHQFPNYSSELNVNALLLGDSALYLCASSLRGATEAFFGQGTRLTVV.

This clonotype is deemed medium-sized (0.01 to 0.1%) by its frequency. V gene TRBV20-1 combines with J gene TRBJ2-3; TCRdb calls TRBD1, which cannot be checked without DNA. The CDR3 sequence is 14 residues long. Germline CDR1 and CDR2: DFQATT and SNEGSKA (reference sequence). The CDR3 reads CSPSGQGFTDTQYF.

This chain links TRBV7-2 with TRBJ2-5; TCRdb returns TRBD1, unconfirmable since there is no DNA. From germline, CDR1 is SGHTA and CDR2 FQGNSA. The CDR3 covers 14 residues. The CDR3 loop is CASSSRGLQETQYF.

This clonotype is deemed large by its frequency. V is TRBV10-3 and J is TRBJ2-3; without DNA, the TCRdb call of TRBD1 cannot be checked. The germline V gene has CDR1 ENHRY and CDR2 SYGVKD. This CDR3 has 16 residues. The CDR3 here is CAISESRTGSTDTQYF.

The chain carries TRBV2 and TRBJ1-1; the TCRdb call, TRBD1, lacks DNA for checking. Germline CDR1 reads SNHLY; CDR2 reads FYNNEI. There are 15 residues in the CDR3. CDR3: CASSRDRVDVAEAFF.